What follows are 9 T cell receptor beta chains derived from one specimen sequenced in a study of blood T cells in healthy people across ages. Combining a sample-barcoded 5' primer with a J-beta primer mix, a second PCR ran for about 6 to 12 cycles. TCRdb processed the 5' RACE reads anew with MiXCR; each CDR3 protein has one entry. This table holds some 900,000 distinct CDR3 sequences, 25% to 35% found once. Sequencing used blood. The receptors were sampled from a woman older than 75 in good health.

A remark on this clonotype: Just one base apart from a much larger clone, this may be a read error. The chain recombines TRBV7-9 with TRBJ2-4; D may be TRBD1 or TRBD2 (5 bases each). Germline V gene data show CDR1 as SEHNR and CDR2 as FQNEAQ (reference sequence). The CDR3 covers 15 residues. CDR3 bases: TGTACCAGCAGCTTTGGGGACGTAGCCAAAAACATTCAGTACTTC. Its translation: CTSSFGDVAKNIQYF.

V and J are TRBV12-3 or TRBV12-4 and TRBJ1-1; TRBD1 might be the D (5 bases). This CDR3 comprises 15 residues. Trimming shortened V by 7 bases and J by 3 bases, and 18 bases separated the two germline ends. CDR3 coding DNA: TGTGCCAGCACACTGGGGGGGGGAGTATACACTGAAGCTTTCTTT. It is translated as CASTLGGGVYTEAFF.

This chain uses TRBV6-1 with TRBJ2-2; 8 bases map to TRBD1. Germline CDR1 reads MNHNS; CDR2 reads SASEGT. Trimming removed 6 bases from V and 0 bases from J; junction bases left unmatched: 3. The CDR3 sequence is 15 residues long. CDR3: CASRKTGANTGELFF. CDR3 bases: TGTGCCAGCAGAAAGACAGGGGCGAACACCGGGGAGCTGTTTTTT.

Comments on this clonotype: Being one base from a much bigger clone, this may be a read error. The V call is TRBV20-1, the J call TRBJ2-5; no firm D call. The CDR3 sequence is 14 residues long. Germline-derived CDR1 and CDR2 are DFQATT and SNEGSKA (reference sequence). The CDR3 DNA is TGCTGTGCTAGAGATCGTCGGTTCCAAGAGACCCAGTACTTC. This gives the protein CCARDRRFQETQYF.

This clonotype was recorded at least ten times. This sequence joins TRBV20-1 and TRBJ2-5; no reliable D call. Germline CDR1 is DFQATT and CDR2 is SNEGSKA (reference sequence). The CDR3 spans 14 residues. Deletions cut 2 bases from V and 3 bases from J, with 13 bases between. CDR3 nucleotides: TGCAGTGCTAGATCCAGGCAGGAGAAAGAGACCCAGTACTTC. Protein: CSARSRQEKETQYF.

This clonotype was seen many times. A much larger clone lies a single base off, so this may be a read error. This chain joins TRBV6-2 or TRBV6-3 and TRBJ2-5; D not resolved. The germline V gene encodes CDR1 MNHEY and CDR2 SVGEGT. Trimming removed 8 bases from V and 11 bases from J, with 15 bases in between. This CDR3 spans 11 amino acids. CDR3 sequence reads: CASGDYNEQYF. CDR3 bases: TGTGCCAGCGGGGATTACAATGAGCAGTACTTC.

J is TRBJ2-7 and V is TRBV28; a possible D gene is TRBD1 (6 bases). The germline V gene encodes CDR1 MDHEN and CDR2 SYDVKM. The V gene lost 11 bases and the J gene lost 7 bases, with 24 bases spanning the gap. The CDR3 has 14 amino acids. The DNA for the CDR3 is TGTGCCGCACAGGGTCAGCGTATTGGCAATGAGCAGTACTTC. Protein: CAAQGQRIGNEQYF.

This clonotype appeared a few times. The CDR3 DNA follows: TGTGCCAGCTCACGGACCGCACAGGGGGCGGGCAATCAGCCCCAGCATTTT. It yields the protein CASSRTAQGAGNQPQHF. The genes are TRBV18 and TRBJ1-5; 9 bases are shared with TRBD1. After removal of 4 bases from V and 2 bases from J, the junction contained 9 bases not matched to a gene. This CDR3 contains 17 residues. CDR1 is KGHSH, CDR2 LQKENI, per germline.

The rearrangement links TRBV7-9 to TRBJ1-2; 11 bases match TRBD1. V shed 5 bases, J shed 3 bases, and the junction held 8 bases outside the gene matches. The germline V gene encodes CDR1 SEHNR and CDR2 FQNEAQ (reference sequence). The CDR3 extends over 16 amino acids. CDR3 in DNA: TGTGCCAGCAGCATTGGACAGGGGGCGGCTTACTATGGCTACACCTTC. This sequence encodes CASSIGQGAAYYGYTF. Complete variable domain (other parts from reference TRBV7-9 and TRBJ1-2): DTGVSQNPRHKITKRGQNVTFRCDPISEHNRLYWYRQTLGQGPEFLTYFQNEAQLEKSRLLSDRFSAERPKGSFSTLEIQRTEQGDSAMYLCASSIGQGAAYYGYTFGSGTRLTVV.